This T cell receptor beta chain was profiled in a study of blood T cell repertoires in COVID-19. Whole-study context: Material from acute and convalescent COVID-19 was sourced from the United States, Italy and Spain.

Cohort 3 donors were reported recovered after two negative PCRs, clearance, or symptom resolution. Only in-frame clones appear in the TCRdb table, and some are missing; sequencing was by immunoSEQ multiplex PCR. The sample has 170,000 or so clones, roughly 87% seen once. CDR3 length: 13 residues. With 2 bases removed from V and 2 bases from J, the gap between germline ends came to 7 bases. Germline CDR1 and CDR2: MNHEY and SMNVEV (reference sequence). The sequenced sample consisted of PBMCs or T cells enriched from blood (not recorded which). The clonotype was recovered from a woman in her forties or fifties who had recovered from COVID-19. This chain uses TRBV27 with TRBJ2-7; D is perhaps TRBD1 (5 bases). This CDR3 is CASSLRGPYEQYF. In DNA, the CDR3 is TGTGCCAGCAGTTTAAGGGGCCCCTACGAGCAGTACTTC.